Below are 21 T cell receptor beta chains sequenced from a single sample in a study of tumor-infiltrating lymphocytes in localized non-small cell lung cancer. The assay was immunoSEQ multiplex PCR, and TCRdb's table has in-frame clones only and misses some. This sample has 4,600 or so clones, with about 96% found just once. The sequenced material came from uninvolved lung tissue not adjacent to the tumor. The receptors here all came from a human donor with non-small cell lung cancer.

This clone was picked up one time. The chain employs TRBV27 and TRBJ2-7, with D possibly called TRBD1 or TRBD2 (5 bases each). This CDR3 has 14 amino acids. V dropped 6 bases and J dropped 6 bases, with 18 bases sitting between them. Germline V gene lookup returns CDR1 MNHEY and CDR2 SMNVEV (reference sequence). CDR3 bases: TGTGCCAGCAGGGATGGGACGCTAAAGGGCGAGCAGTACTTC. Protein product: CASRDGTLKGEQYF.

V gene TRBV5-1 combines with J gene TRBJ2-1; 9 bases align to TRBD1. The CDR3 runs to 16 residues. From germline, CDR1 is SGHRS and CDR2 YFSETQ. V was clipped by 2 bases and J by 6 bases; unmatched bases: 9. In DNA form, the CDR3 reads TGCGCCAGCAGCTTAACCGGGACAGGGCCCCTCAATGAGCAGTTCTTC. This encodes CASSLTGTGPLNEQFF.

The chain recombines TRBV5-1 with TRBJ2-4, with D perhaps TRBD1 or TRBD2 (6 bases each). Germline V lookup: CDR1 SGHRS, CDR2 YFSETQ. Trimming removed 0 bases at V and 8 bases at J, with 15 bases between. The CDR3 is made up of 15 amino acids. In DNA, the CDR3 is TGCGCCAGCAGCTTGGCCGGGGGCGTGTCGGACATTCAGTACTTC. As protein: CASSLAGGVSDIQYF.

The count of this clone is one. The CDR3 loop reads CATKGRTEEAFF. In nucleotides, the CDR3 is TGTGCCACCAAGGGGAGAACGGAAGAAGCTTTCTTT. This chain connects TRBV7-9 to TRBJ1-1; tentatively, D is TRBD1 (5 bases). Germline loops: CDR1 SEHNR, CDR2 FQNEAQ (reference sequence). This CDR3 contains 12 residues. V was pared by 10 bases and J by 8 bases, with 17 bases between.

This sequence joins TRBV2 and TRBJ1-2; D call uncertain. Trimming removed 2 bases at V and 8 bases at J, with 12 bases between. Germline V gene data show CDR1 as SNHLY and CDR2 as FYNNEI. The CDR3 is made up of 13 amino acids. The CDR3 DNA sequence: TGTGCCAGCAGTGAAAGGGTGTTGGGGGGCTACACCTTC. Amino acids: CASSERVLGGYTF.

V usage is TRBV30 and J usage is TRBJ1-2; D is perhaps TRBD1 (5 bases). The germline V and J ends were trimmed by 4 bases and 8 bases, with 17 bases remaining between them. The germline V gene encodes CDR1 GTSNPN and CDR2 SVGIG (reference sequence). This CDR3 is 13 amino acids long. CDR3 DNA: TGTGCCTGGAACAGAGAGGGGTGGGGAGGCTACACCTTC. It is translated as CAWNREGWGGYTF.

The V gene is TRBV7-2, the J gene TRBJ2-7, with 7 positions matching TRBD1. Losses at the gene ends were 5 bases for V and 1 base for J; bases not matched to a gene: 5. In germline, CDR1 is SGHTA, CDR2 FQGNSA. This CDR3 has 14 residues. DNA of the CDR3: TGTGCCAGCAGCCGGGACAGCTTATCCTACGAGCAGTACTTC. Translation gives CASSRDSLSYEQYF.

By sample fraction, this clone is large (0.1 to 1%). This CDR3 reads CASSRPTGELFF. CDR3 DNA: TGTGCCAGCAGCAGACCCACCGGGGAGCTGTTTTTT. The chain is built from TRBV7-9 and TRBJ2-2; D remains ambiguous. The length of the CDR3 is 12 residues. Trimming left V 5 bases short and J 4 bases short, with 5 bases between. Per germline, CDR1 SEHNR and CDR2 FQNEAQ (reference sequence).

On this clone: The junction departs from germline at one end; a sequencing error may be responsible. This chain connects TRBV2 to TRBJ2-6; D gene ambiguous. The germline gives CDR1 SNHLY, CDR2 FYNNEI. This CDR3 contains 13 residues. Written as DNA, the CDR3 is TGTGCCAGCACTCTCTCTGGTGCCAACGTCCTGACTTTC. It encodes CASTLSGANVLTF.

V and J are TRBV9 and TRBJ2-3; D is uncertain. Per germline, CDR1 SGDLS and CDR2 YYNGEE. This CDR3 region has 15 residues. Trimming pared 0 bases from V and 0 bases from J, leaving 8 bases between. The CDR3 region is CASSVDGISTDTQYF. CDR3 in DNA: TGTGCCAGCAGCGTAGATGGGATTAGCACAGATACGCAGTATTTT.

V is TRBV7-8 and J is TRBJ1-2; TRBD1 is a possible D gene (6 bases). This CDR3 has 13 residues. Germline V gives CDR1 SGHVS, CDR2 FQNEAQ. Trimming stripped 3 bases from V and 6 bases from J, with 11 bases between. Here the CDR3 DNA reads TGTGCCAGCAGCTTCGGGGGCGCCGATGGCTACACCTTC. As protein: CASSFGGADGYTF.

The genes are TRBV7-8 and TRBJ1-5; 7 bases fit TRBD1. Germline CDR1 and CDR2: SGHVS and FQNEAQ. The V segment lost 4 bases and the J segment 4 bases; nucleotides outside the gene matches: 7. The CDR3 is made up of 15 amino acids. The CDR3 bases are TGTGCCAGCAGCTCCCGGGACAGACTTAATCAGCCCCAGCATTTT. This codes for CASSSRDRLNQPQHF.

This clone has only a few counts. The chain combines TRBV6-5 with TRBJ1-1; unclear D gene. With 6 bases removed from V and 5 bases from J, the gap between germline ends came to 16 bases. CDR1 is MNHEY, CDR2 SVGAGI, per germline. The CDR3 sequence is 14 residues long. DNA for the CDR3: TGTGCCAGCAGCATTACCCGGGGTAAGACTGAAGCTTTCTTT. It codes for CASSITRGKTEAFF.

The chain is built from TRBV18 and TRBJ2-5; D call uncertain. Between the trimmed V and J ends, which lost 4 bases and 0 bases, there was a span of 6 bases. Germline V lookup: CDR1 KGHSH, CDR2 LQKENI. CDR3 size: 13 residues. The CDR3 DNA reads TGTGCCAGCTCACTTACAGACCAAGAGACCCAGTACTTC. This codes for CASSLTDQETQYF.

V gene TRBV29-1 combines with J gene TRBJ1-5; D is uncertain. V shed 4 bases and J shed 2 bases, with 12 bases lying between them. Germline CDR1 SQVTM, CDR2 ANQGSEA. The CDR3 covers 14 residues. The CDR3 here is CSVVRSGRNQPQHF. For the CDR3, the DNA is TGCAGCGTTGTGAGGAGTGGGCGCAATCAGCCCCAGCATTTT.

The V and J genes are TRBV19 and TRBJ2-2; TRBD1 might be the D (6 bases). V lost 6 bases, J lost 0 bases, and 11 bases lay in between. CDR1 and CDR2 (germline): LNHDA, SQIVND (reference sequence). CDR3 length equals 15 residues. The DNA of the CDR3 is TGTGCCAGTAGGCGACAGGTCGCGAACACCGGGGAGCTGTTTTTT. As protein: CASRRQVANTGELFF.

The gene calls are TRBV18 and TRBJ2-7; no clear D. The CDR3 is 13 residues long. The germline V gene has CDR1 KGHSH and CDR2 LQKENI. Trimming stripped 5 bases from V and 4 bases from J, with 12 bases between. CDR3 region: CASSTPLRYEQYF. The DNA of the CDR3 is TGTGCCAGCTCAACCCCACTCCGATACGAGCAGTACTTC. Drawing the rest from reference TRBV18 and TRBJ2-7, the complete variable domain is NAGVMQNPRHLVRRRGQEARLRCSPMKGHSHVYWYRQLPEEGLKFMVYLQKENIIDESGMPKERFSAEFPKEGPSILRIQQVVRGDSAAYFCASSTPLRYEQYFGPGTRLTVT.

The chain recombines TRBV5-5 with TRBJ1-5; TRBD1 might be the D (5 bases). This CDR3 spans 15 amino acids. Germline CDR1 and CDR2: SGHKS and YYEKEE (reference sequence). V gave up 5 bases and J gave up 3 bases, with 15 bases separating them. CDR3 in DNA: TGTGCCAGCAGTCTTGTCGACAGTCCCAATCAGCCCCAGCATTTT. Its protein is CASSLVDSPNQPQHF.

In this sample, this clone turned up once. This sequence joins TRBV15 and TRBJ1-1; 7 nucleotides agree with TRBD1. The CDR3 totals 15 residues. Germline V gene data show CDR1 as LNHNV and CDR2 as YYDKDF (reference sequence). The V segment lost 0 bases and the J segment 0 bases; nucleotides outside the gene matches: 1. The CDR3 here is CATSRDDRVNTEAFF. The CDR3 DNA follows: TGTGCCACCAGCAGAGATGACAGGGTGAACACTGAAGCTTTCTTT.

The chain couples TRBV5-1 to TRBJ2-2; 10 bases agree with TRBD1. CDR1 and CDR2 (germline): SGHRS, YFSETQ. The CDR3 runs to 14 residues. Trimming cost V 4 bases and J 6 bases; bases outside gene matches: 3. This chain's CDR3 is CASSHGQGAGELFF. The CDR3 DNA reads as TGCGCCAGCAGCCACGGACAGGGGGCCGGGGAGCTGTTTTTT.

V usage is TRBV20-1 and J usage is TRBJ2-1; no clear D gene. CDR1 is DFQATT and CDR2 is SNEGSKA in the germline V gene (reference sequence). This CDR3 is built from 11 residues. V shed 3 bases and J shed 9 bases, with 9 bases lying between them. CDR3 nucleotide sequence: TGCAGTGCTAGTCAGGTCGGTGAGCAGTTCTTC. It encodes CSASQVGEQFF.